This T cell receptor beta chain was sequenced in a study of blood T cell repertoires in COVID-19. For the study at large: T cells, B-cell-depleted T cells, or PBMCs supplied cDNA or gDNA.

Sequencing used immunoSEQ multiplex PCR; TCRdb keeps in-frame clones, though not all of them. This repertoire shows about 200,000 clones, about nine tenths found once; its top ten account for 0.5% to 0.65%. The source material was peripheral blood. The TCR originated in a man over 45 with acute or convalescent COVID-19.

CDR3 sequence: CASSLGGLRNTEAFF. The CDR3 DNA reads TGTGCCAGCAGCTTAGGGGGACTGAGGAACACTGAAGCTTTCTTT. V usage is TRBV11-1 and J usage is TRBJ1-1, with a possible D match to TRBD1 (5 bases). V dropped 1 base and J dropped 1 base, with 10 bases sitting between them. Germline lookup yields CDR1 SGHAT and CDR2 FQDESV (reference sequence). CDR3 length: 15 residues.